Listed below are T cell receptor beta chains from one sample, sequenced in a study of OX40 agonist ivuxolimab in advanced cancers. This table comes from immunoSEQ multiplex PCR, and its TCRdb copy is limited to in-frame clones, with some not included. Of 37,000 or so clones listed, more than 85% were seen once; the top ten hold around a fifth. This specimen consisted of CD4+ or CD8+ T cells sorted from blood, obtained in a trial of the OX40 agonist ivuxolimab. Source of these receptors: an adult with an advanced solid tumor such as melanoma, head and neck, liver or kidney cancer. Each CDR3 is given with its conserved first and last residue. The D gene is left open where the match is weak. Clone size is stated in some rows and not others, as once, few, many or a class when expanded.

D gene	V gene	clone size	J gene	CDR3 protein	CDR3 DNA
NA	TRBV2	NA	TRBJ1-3	CATRKAGNTIYF	TGTGCCACCCGTAAAGCAGGAAACACCATATATTTT
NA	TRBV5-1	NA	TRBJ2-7	CASSSTDSVYEQYF	TGCGCCAGCAGCTCCACAGACAGTGTCTACGAGCAGTACTTC
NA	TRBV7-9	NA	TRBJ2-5	CASSLDGGLSETQYF	TGTGCCAGCAGCTTAGATGGGGGGCTCAGTGAGACCCAGTACTTC
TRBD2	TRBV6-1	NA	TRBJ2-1	CASSQLAGDYNEQFF	TGTGCCAGCAGTCAACTAGCGGGGGACTACAATGAGCAGTTCTTC
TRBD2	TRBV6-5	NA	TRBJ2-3	CASSFGGADTQYF	TGTGCCAGCAGTTTTGGGGGGGCAGATACGCAGTATTTT
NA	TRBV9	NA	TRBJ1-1	CASSEGRGRDTEAFF	TGTGCCAGCAGCGAAGGGAGAGGAAGGGACACTGAAGCTTTCTTT
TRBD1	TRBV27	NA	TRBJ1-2	CASSSEYRTGIYYGYTF	TGTGCCAGCAGTTCGGAATATCGGACAGGGATTTACTATGGCTACACCTTC
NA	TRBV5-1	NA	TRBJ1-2	CASSLDQARNYGYTF	TGCGCCAGCAGCTTGGACCAGGCACGTAACTATGGCTACACCTTC
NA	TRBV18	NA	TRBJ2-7	CASSPKLEEQYF	TGTGCCAGCTCACCAAAGCTAGAAGAGCAGTACTTC
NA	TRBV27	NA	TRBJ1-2	CASSPEGPWDYGYTF	TGTGCCAGCAGTCCAGAGGGACCATGGGACTATGGCTACACCTTC
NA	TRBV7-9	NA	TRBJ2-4	CASSLAGEANIQYF	TGTGCCAGCAGCTTAGCAGGGGAGGCAAACATTCAGTACTTC
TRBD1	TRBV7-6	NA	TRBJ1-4	CASRRTGTNEKLFF	TGTGCCAGCAGAAGGACAGGGACTAATGAAAAACTGTTTTTT
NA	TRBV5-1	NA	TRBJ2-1	CASSLGFDSSSYNEQFF	TGCGCCAGCAGCTTGGGGTTTGACAGCAGCTCCTACAATGAGCAGTTCTTC
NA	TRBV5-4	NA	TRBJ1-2	CASSERLRTNYGYTF	TGTGCCAGCAGTGAGAGACTTCGAACTAACTATGGCTACACCTTC
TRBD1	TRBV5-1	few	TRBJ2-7	CASSLGRDRVSEQYF	TGCGCCAGCAGCTTGGGGCGGGACAGGGTCTCCGAGCAGTACTTC
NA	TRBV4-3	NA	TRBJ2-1	CASSQSHRGFSYNEQFF	TGCGCCAGCAGCCAATCGCATAGGGGGTTCTCCTACAATGAGCAGTTCTTC
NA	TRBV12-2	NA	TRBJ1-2	CASRLVGKGVSGYTF	TGTGCAAGTCGCTTAGTGGGGAAAGGTGTGAGTGGCTACACCTTC
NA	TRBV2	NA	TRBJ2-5	CASRAQETQYF	TGTGCCAGTAGAGCCCAAGAGACCCAGTACTTC
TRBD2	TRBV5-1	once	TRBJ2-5	CASSGTSGGAAETQYF	TGCGCCAGCAGTGGGACTAGCGGGGGGGCCGCAGAGACCCAGTACTTC
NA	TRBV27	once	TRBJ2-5	CASSLNQGPQETQYF	TGTGCCAGCAGTTTAAATCAGGGGCCCCAAGAGACCCAGTACTTC
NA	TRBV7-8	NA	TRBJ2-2	CASSLPDSANTGELFF	TGTGCCAGCAGCTTACCGGACAGCGCGAACACCGGGGAGCTGTTTTTT
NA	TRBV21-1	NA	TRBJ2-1	CASSKVVQISYNEQFF	TGTGCCAGCAGCAAAGTTGTTCAGATCTCCTACAATGAGCAGTTCTTC
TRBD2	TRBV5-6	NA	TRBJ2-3	CASSFGGGDTQYF	TGTGCCAGCAGCTTTGGCGGGGGGGATACGCAGTATTTT
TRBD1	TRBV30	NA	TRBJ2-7	CAWRGGTGVLPSYEQYF	TGTGCCTGGAGAGGAGGGACAGGGGTCTTGCCCTCCTACGAGCAGTACTTC
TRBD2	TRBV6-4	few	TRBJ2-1	CASSPGTSGIWDEQFF	TGTGCCAGCAGCCCGGGAACTAGCGGCATTTGGGATGAGCAGTTCTTC
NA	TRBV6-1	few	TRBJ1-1	CASSEGVFVKAFF	TGTGCCAGCAGTGAAGGGGTTTTCGTAAAAGCTTTCTTT
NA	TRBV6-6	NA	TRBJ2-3	CASSPEGVGTDTQYF	TGTGCCAGCAGTCCCGAGGGGGTAGGCACAGATACGCAGTATTTT
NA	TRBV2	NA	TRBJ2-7	CAISTRRSDSGEQYF	TGTGCCATCTCGACCCGACGTTCGGATAGCGGCGAGCAGTACTTC
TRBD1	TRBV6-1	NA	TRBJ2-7	CASSDARTGLGYEQYF	TGTGCCAGCAGTGATGCACGGACAGGCCTGGGGTACGAGCAGTACTTC
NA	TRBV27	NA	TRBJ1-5	CASSAVWGSNQPQHF	TGTGCCAGCAGTGCCGTTTGGGGTAGCAATCAGCCCCAGCATTTT
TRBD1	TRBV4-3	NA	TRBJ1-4	CASSQRDRTTNEKLFF	TGCGCCAGCAGCCAAAGGGACAGAACAACTAATGAAAAACTGTTTTTT
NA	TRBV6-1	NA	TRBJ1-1	CASRARVNTEAFF	TGTGCCAGCAGGGCTCGTGTGAACACTGAAGCTTTCTTT
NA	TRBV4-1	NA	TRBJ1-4	CASSQDMVFGGAVATNEKLFF	TGCGCCAGCAGCCAAGATATGGTTTTTGGGGGGGCTGTCGCAACTAATGAAAAACTGTTTTTT
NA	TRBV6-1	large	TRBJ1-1	CASSDYTVENTEAFF	TGTGCCAGCAGTGATTACACAGTAGAGAACACTGAAGCTTTCTTT
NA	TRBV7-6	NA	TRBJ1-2	CASSPPQVRGYTF	TGTGCCAGCAGCCCGCCCCAGGTACGGGGCTACACCTTC
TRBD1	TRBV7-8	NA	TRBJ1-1	CASSLAGTGGEAFF	TGTGCCAGCAGCTTAGCGGGGACAGGTGGTGAAGCTTTCTTT
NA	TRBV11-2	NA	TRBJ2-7	CASSYPRGGGWYEQYF	TGTGCCAGCAGCTACCCCCGGGGAGGGGGCTGGTACGAGCAGTACTTC
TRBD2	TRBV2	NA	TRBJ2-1	CASSMELAGATNNEQFF	TGTGCCAGCAGTATGGAGTTAGCGGGGGCAACTAACAATGAGCAGTTCTTC
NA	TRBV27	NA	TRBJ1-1	CASSLMDYTEAFF	TGTGCCAGCAGTTTAATGGATTACACTGAAGCTTTCTTT
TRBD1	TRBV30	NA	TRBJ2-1	CAWSADRPNEQFF	TGTGCCTGGAGCGCGGACAGGCCCAATGAGCAGTTCTTC
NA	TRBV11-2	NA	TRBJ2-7	CASSLDGEHEQYF	TGTGCCAGCAGCTTAGACGGGGAACACGAGCAGTACTTC
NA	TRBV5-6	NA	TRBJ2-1	CASSLSWRNYNEQFF	TGTGCCAGCAGCTTGTCCTGGCGGAACTACAATGAGCAGTTCTTC
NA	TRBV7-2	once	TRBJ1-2	CASSLGEEGYGYTF	TGTGCCAGCAGCTTAGGGGAAGAGGGCTATGGCTACACCTTC
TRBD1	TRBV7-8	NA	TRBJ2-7	CATQGVGLESYEQYF	TGTGCCACCCAGGGGGTAGGTCTAGAGTCCTACGAGCAGTACTTC
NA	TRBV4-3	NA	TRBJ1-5	CASSQDLGRNQPQHF	TGCGCCAGCAGCCAAGATCTCGGTCGAAATCAGCCCCAGCATTTT
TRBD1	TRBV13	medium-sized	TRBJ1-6	CASSPEGGQGYVSPLHF	TGTGCCAGCAGCCCCGAGGGGGGACAGGGTTATGTTTCACCCCTCCACTTT
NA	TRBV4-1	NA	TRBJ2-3	CASSLRQSTSTDTQYF	TGCGCCAGCAGCCTACGACAGAGCACTAGCACAGATACGCAGTATTTT
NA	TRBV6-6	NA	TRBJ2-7	CASSYGQTYEQYF	TGTGCCAGCAGTTACGGGCAGACCTACGAGCAGTACTTC
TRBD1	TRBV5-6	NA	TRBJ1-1	CASSLDRDTEAFF	TGTGCCAGCAGCTTAGACAGGGACACTGAAGCTTTCTTT
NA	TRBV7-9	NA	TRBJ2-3	CASSLIGKRGTDTQYF	TGTGCCAGCAGCTTAATTGGTAAACGTGGAACAGATACGCAGTATTTT
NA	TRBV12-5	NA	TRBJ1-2	CASGFVQELAAIPGGYTF	TGTGCTAGTGGCTTCGTCCAGGAATTGGCGGCGATACCGGGTGGCTACACCTTC
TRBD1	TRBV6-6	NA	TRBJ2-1	CASSYQGDPYNEQFF	TGTGCCAGCAGTTATCAGGGGGACCCCTACAATGAGCAGTTCTTC
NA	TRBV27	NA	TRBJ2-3	CASSFGHSTDTQYF	TGTGCCAGCAGTTTCGGACACTCCACAGATACGCAGTATTTT
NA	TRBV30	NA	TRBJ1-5	CAWNLGVGQPQHF	TGTGCCTGGAACCTAGGTGTTGGTCAGCCCCAGCATTTT
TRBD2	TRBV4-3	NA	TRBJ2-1	CASSQELSGGLGHEQFF	TGCGCCAGCAGCCAGGAATTGAGCGGGGGCTTGGGGCATGAGCAGTTCTTC
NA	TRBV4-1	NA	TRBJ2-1	CASSQDLEGLSYNEQFF	TGCGCCAGCAGCCAAGATCTTGAGGGGCTCTCCTACAATGAGCAGTTCTTC
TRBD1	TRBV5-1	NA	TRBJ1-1	CASSPETGEAFF	TGCGCCAGCAGCCCGGAGACAGGGGAAGCTTTCTTT
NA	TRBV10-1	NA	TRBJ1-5	CASSPRGNQPQHF	TGCGCCAGCAGTCCGAGGGGCAATCAGCCCCAGCATTTT
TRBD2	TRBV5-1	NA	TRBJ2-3	CASSRFGSGGTDTQYF	TGCGCCAGCAGCCGGTTCGGTAGCGGGGGTACAGATACGCAGTATTTT
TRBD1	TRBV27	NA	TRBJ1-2	CASSLFPTGRGQGFYGYTF	TGTGCCAGCAGTTTATTTCCAACGGGGCGGGGACAGGGATTCTATGGCTACACCTTC